Listed below are T cell receptor beta chains from one sample, sequenced in a study of shared clonotypes between healthy human individuals. The assay was immunoSEQ multiplex PCR, and TCRdb's table has in-frame clones only and misses some. The repertoire includes about 2 million clones, over 85% of them detected once, and about 0.13% sits in the top ten. The sequenced sample consisted of naive CD4+ T cells sorted from blood. The receptors come from a man aged 18 to 29 in good health. Each CDR3 is given without its conserved first and last residue.

>TRBV28|TRBJ2-7
ASSTPTSGGAYEQY
>TRBV13|TRBJ2-7
ASSSRTSGSSYEQY
>TRBV9|TRBJ1-2
ASNLKRTVYGYT
>TRBV7-9|TRBJ2-3
ASSLSSGTDTQY
>TRBV18|TRBJ2-1
ASSPNWGIYNEQF
>TRBV6-5|TRBJ1-1
ASSYQGRNTEAF
>TRBV28|TRBJ1-5
ASSLLDQPQH
>TRBV30|TRBJ2-7
AWSPHGFYEQY
>TRBV19|TRBJ1-2
ASSISDRDYGYT
>TRBV5-1|TRBJ1-2
ASSSAGQGFYGYT
>TRBV29-1|TRBJ2-1
SVMTGKRTSEQF
>TRBV19|TRBJ2-5
ASSIGEGGGTQY
>TRBV11-2|TRBJ1-6
ASSLDRRVWNSPLH
>TRBV30|TRBJ1-5
AWSEDRLVPQH
>TRBV10-3|TRBJ2-7
AISESKEGSYEQY
>TRBV21-1|TRBJ1-2
ASLTGVGYT
>TRBV18|TRBJ2-2
ASSPPGSVTGELF
>TRBV10-3|TRBJ1-6
ATRSGSEVENSPLH
>TRBV19|TRBJ1-2
ASSIPETGFYGYT
>TRBV10-1|TRBJ2-1
ASMPPGLVCNEQF
>TRBV2|TRBJ2-1
ASSGASGRGEQF
>TRBV28|TRBJ2-3
ASSTFGGSSTDTQY
>TRBV9|TRBJ2-7
ASSVALDGSGGSQLYEQY
>TRBV7-3|TRBJ2-1
ASKSAGGSHEQF
>TRBV2|TRBJ2-5
ASSVSGSKETQY
>TRBV5-1|TRBJ2-5
ASRLAEARQETQY
>TRBV5-1|TRBJ2-7
ASSLGQVAPYEQY
>TRBV10-1|TRBJ2-3
ASSEGGRPDTQY
>TRBV11-2|TRBJ1-3
ASSGSYLLGNTIY